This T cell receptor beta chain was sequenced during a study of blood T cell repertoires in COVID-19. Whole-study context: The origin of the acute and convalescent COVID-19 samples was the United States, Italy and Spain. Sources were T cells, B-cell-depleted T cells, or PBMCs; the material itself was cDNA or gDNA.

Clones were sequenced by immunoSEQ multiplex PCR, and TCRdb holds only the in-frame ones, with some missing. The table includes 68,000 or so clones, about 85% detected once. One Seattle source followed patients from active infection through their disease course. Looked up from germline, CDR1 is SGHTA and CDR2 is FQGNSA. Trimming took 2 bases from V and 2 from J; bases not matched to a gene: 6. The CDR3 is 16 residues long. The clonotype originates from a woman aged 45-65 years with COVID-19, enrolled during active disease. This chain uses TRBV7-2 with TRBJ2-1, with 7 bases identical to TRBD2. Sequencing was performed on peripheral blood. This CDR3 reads CASSLFATSAYNEQFF. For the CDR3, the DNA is TGTGCCAGCAGCTTATTTGCTACTAGCGCCTACAATGAGCAGTTCTTC.